Below are 9 T cell receptor beta chains sequenced from a single sample in a study of T cell responses to AZD1222 COVID-19 vaccine. The repertoire was sequenced with immunoSEQ multiplex PCR; TCRdb's copy has only in-frame clones and lacks some. The profile covers 150,000 or so clones, with 70% to 90% appearing a single time and 6.9% taken by the ten largest. The input for sequencing was peripheral blood, taken after recovery from COVID-19. Receptors originate from an adult who had recovered from COVID-19.

This clone was observed a few times. CDR3 in DNA: TGTGCCAGTAGTATATCAGGAGAGGGGGTCTATGGCTACACCTTC. Amino acid sequence: CASSISGEGVYGYTF. This chain connects TRBV19 to TRBJ1-2; D possibly corresponds to TRBD1 (6 bases). Trimming removed 2 bases at V and 4 bases at J, with 14 bases between. This CDR3 is built from 15 residues. CDR1 LNHDA and CDR2 SQIVND come from the germline V gene (reference sequence). The variable domain in full, completed from reference TRBV19 and TRBJ1-2, reads DGGITQSPKYLFRKEGQNVTLSCEQNLNHDAMYWYRQDPGQGLRLIYYSQIVNDFQKGDIAEGYSVSREKKESFPLTVTSAQKNPTAFYLCASSISGEGVYGYTFGSGTRLTVV.

CDR3 protein: CASSRDRGTPQHF. CDR3 nucleotide sequence: TGTGCCAGCAGCAGGGACAGGGGCACGCCCCAGCATTTT. The V call is TRBV3-1 (or the pseudogene TRBV3-2), the J call TRBJ1-5; 10 bases map to TRBD1. V lost 5 bases, J lost 9 bases, and 4 bases stayed unmatched. The V gene's germline CDR1 is LGHDT and CDR2 YNNKEL (reference sequence). The CDR3 runs to 13 residues.

The J gene is TRBJ1-1, the V gene TRBV10-3; D remains unclear. CDR3 length: 15 amino acids. The germline CDR1 and CDR2 sequences are ENHRY and SYGVKD. Between the trimmed V and J ends, which lost 2 bases and 0 bases, there was a span of 10 bases. As DNA, the CDR3 is TGTGCCATCAGTGAGGGTGGACGCTTGAACACTGAAGCTTTCTTT. Protein product: CAISEGGRLNTEAFF.

The CDR3 is CASSERKGANTEAFF. The CDR3, as DNA: TGTGCCAGCAGTGAACGTAAGGGGGCCAACACTGAAGCTTTCTTT. The chain uses TRBV6-1 and TRBJ1-1; 7 nucleotides align to TRBD1. CDR1 is MNHNS, CDR2 SASEGT, per germline. CDR3 length: 15 amino acids. With 2 bases clipped from V and 2 bases from J, the junction kept 5 bases outside the gene matches.

This chain joins TRBV24-1 and TRBJ2-1, with 11 bases aligning to TRBD2. CDR1 is KGHDR and CDR2 is SFDVKD in the germline V gene. V dropped 6 bases and J dropped 9; count of bases not matched to a gene: 6. The CDR3 has 14 residues. The CDR3 sequence is CATSTSGSSREQFF. The CDR3 DNA reads as TGTGCCACCAGTACTAGCGGGAGCTCCCGTGAGCAGTTCTTC.

This clone was seen once. The chain carries TRBV4-1 and TRBJ2-3; the D gene is possibly TRBD2 (7 bases). In germline, CDR1 is MGHRA, CDR2 YSYEKL. Between the trimmed V and J ends, which lost 0 bases and 4 bases, there was a span of 17 bases. The CDR3 is 17 amino acids. CDR3 coding DNA: TGCGCCAGCAGCCAAGATAGGGGGGGGGCATTGGCAGATACGCAGTATTTT. Protein product: CASSQDRGGALADTQYF.

This rearrangement joins TRBV10-3 to TRBJ1-2; a possible D gene is TRBD1 (5 bases). Looked up from germline, CDR1 is ENHRY and CDR2 is SYGVKD. CDR3 size: 14 residues. V was shortened by 10 bases and J by 5 bases, with 20 bases between the two germline ends. The CDR3 reads CATFGDSLGYGYTF. The DNA of the CDR3 is TGTGCCACCTTCGGAGACAGCCTGGGGTATGGCTACACCTTC.

V usage is TRBV24-1 and J usage is TRBJ2-3; no clear D gene. Trimming cost V 4 bases and J 1 base, with 5 bases left between them. Germline CDR1 KGHDR, CDR2 SFDVKD. This CDR3 spans 13 amino acids. The CDR3 region has the DNA TGTGCCACCAGTGAGGGCGGCACAGATACGCAGTATTTT. Residues: CATSEGGTDTQYF.

The rearrangement uses TRBV27 and TRBJ2-2; D gene ambiguous. Trimming stripped 5 bases from V and 2 bases from J, with 6 bases between. The germline V gene encodes CDR1 MNHEY and CDR2 SMNVEV (reference sequence). This CDR3 is 13 amino acids long. CDR3 coding DNA: TGTGCCAGCAGTACCATTAACACCGGGGAGCTGTTTTTT. Protein sequence: CASSTINTGELFF.